The entry below gives a single T cell receptor beta chain sequence along with its context. Its target is unknown. The data originate from a study of cytomegalovirus exposure and HLA in healthy donors. V lost 4 bases and J 4 bases, leaving 13 bases between the germline ends. Germline V gene lookup returns CDR1 MNHNS and CDR2 SASEGT. This CDR3 comprises 14 residues. Use of 60 Vbeta and 13 Jbeta primers characterized the PCR. The table came from immunoSEQ multiplex PCR; TCRdb's copy has only in-frame clones and leaves some out. The repertoire includes about 140,000 clones, about 80% of them detected once, and 1.7% sits in the top ten. Whole-study results and caveats: The analysis excluded some indistinguishable V segments, including TRBV6-2 and TRBV6-3. A prior analysis recorded that most TCR beta V segments were productive about 87% or about 30% of the time.

The sample consisted of PBMCs. The chain links TRBV6-1 to TRBJ2-5; D is possibly TRBD1 (6 bases). This receptor was taken from a woman aged 25 to 45 in good health and CMV-seronegative. The DNA of the CDR3 is TGTGCCAGCAGTGGTGGACAGTCCTCAGAGACCCAGTACTTC. Translated: CASSGGQSSETQYF.